The clone carrying this T cell receptor beta chain was seen only once. The V gene's germline CDR1 is SGHNT and CDR2 YYREEE (reference sequence). Trimming took off 5 bases at V and 3 bases at J, with 9 bases between the two ends. The CDR3 has 14 residues. This sample was included in a study of radiation and T cells in renal cell carcinoma. Time point noted: blood 4 weeks post-SBRT, at nephrectomy. Treatment reported: 15 Gy SBRT to primary tumor, nephrectomy 4 weeks later. TCRdb keeps only in-frame clones here, not all; method: immunoSEQ multiplex PCR. Altogether roughly 58,000 clones are present, over 65% being singletons, with the ten largest covering roughly 7.5%.

This receptor was taken from a man between 60 and 75 years old with renal cell carcinoma. The input for sequencing was blood, taken from a patient whose treatment included radiotherapy and nephrectomy. The V call is TRBV5-4, the J call TRBJ2-6; D tentatively reads TRBD1 or TRBD2 (5 bases each). CDR3 coding DNA: TGTGCCAGCAGGGGGGATATTGGGGCCAACGTCCTGACTTTC. Translated: CASRGDIGANVLTF.